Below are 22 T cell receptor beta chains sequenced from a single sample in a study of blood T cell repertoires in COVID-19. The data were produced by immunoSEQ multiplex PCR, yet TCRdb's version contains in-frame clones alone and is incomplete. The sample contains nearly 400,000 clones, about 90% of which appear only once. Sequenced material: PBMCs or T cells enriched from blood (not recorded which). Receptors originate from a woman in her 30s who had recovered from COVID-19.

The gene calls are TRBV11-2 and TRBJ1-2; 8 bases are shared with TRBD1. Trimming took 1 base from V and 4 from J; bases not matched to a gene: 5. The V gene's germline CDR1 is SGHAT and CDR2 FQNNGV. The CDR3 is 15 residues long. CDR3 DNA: TGTGCCAGCAGCTTAGTAGCAGGGGGCGTCTATGGCTACACCTTC. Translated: CASSLVAGGVYGYTF.

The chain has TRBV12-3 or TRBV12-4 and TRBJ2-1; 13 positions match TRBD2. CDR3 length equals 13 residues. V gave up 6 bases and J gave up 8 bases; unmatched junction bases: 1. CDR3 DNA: TGTGCCAGCAGGGGACTAGCGGGATATGAGCAGTTCTTC. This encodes CASRGLAGYEQFF.

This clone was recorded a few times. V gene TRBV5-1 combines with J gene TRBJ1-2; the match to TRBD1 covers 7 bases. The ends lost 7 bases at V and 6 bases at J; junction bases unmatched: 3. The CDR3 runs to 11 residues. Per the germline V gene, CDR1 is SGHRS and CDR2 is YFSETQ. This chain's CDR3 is CASPTGNGYTF. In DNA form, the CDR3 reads TGCGCCAGCCCGACAGGGAATGGCTACACCTTC.

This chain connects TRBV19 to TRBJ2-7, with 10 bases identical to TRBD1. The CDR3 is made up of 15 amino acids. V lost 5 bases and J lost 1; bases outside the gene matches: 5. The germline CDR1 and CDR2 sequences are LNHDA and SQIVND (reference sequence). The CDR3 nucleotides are TGTGCCAGTAGTCCTCCGGGACAGGGGTCCTACGAGCAGTACTTC. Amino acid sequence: CASSPPGQGSYEQYF.

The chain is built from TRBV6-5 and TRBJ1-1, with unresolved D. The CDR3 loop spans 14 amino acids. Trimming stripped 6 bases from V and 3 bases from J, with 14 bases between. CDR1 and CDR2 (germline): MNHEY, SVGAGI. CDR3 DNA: TGTGCCAGCAGCCCGGACGGGAGGGACACTGAAGCTTTCTTT. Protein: CASSPDGRDTEAFF.

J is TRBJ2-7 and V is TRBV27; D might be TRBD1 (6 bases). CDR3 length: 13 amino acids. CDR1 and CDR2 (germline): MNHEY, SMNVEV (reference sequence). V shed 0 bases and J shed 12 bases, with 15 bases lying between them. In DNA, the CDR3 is TGTGCCAGCAGTTTATCTGCAGGGGCTTTGCTGTACTTC. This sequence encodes CASSLSAGALLYF.

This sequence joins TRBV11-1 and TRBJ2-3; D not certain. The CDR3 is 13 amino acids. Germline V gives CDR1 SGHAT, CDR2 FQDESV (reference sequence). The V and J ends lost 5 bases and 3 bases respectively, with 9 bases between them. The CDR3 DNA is TGTGCCAGCAGCCCACAACGTACAGATACGCAGTATTTT. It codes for CASSPQRTDTQYF.

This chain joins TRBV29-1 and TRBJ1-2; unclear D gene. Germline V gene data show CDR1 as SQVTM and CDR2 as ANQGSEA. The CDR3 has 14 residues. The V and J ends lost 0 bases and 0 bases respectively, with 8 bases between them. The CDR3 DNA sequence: TGCAGCGTTGAAGATCCCGGGGCTAACTATGGCTACACCTTC. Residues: CSVEDPGANYGYTF.

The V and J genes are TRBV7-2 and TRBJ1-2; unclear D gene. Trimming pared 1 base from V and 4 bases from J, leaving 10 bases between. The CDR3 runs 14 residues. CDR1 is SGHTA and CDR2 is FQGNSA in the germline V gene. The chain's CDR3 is CASSLGEVVYGYTF. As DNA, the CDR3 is TGTGCCAGCAGCTTAGGGGAGGTAGTCTATGGCTACACCTTC.

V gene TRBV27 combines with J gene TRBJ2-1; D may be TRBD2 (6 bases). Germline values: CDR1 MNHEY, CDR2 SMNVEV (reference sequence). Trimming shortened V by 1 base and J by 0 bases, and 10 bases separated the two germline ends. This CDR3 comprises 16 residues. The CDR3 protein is CASSLWRGSSYNEQFF. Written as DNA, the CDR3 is TGTGCCAGCAGTTTATGGAGGGGTAGCTCCTACAATGAGCAGTTCTTC.

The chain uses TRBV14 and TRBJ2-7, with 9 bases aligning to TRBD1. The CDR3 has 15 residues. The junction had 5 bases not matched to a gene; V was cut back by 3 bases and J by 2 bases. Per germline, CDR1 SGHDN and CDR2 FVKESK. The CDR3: CASSHQGQGPYEQYF. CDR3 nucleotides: TGTGCCAGCAGCCACCAGGGACAGGGACCCTACGAGCAGTACTTC.

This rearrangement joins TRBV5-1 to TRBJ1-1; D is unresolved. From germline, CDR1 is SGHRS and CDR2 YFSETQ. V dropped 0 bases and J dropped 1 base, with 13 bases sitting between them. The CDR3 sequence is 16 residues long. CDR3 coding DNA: TGCGCCAGCAGCTTGGCCCCCTCAGAACCGAACACTGAAGCTTTCTTT. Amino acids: CASSLAPSEPNTEAFF.

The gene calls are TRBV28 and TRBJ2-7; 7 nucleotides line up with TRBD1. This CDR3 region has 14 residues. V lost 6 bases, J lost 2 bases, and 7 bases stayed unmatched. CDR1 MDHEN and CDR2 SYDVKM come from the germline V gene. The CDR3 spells CASRPTGVAYEQYF. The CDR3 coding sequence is TGTGCCAGCAGACCCACAGGGGTAGCCTACGAGCAGTACTTC.

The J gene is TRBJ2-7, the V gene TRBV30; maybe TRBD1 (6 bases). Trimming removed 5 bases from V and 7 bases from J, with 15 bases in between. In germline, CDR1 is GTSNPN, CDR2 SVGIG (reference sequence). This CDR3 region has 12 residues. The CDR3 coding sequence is TGTGCCTGGGATCAGGGGTTTAGGGAGCAGTACTTC. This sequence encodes CAWDQGFREQYF.

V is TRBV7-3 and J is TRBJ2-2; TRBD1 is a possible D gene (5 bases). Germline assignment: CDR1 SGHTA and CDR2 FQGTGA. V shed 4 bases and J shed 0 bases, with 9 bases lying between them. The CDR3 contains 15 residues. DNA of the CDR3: TGTGCCAGCAGCTCTTACAGGACGAACACCGGGGAGCTGTTTTTT. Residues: CASSSYRTNTGELFF.

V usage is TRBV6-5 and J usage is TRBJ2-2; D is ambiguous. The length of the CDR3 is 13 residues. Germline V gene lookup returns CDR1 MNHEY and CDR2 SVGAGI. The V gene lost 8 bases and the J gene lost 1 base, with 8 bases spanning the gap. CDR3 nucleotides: TGTGCCAGCCCACGGAGGAACACCGGGGAGCTGTTTTTT. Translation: CASPRRNTGELFF.

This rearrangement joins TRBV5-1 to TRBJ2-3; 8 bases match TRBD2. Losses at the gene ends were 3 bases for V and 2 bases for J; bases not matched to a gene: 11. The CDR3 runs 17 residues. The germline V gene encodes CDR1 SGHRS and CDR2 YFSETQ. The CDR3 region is CASSSGRGGGSTDTQYF. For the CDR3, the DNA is TGCGCCAGCAGCTCCGGTCGGGGGGGCGGTTCCACAGATACGCAGTATTTT. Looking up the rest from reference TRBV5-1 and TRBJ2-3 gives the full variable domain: KAGVTQTPRYLIKTRGQQVTLSCSPISGHRSVSWYQQTPGQGLQFLFEYFSETQRNKGNFPGRFSGRQFSNSRSEMNVSTLELGDSALYLCASSSGRGGGSTDTQYFGPGTRLTVL.

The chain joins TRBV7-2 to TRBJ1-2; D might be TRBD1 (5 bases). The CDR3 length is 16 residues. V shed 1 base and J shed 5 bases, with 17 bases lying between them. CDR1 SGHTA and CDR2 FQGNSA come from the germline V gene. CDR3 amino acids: CASSLGGGGRNYGYTF. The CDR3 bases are TGTGCCAGCAGCTTAGGTGGGGGGGGAAGAAATTATGGCTACACCTTC. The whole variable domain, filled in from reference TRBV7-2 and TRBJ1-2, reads GAGVSQSPSNKVTEKGKDVELRCDPISGHTALYWYRQSLGQGLEFLIYFQGNSAPDKSGLPSDRFSAERTGGSVSTLTIQRTQQEDSAVYLCASSLGGGGRNYGYTFGSGTRLTVV.

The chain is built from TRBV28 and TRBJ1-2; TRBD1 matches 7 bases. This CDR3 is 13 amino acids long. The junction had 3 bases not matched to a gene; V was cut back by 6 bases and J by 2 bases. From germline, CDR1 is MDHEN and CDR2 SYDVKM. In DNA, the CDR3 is TGTGCCAGCAGGCCGACAGGGAACTATGGCTACACCTTC. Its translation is CASRPTGNYGYTF.

The CDR3 DNA is TGCGCCAGCAGCCAACTTACAGGGTCCCCTTATGGCTACACCTTC. Translated, it gives CASSQLTGSPYGYTF. The chain employs TRBV4-3 and TRBJ1-2, with D perhaps matching TRBD1 (6 bases). This CDR3 is 15 amino acids long. V shed 2 bases and J shed 5 bases, with 15 bases lying between them. Germline V gives CDR1 LGHNA, CDR2 YSLEER.

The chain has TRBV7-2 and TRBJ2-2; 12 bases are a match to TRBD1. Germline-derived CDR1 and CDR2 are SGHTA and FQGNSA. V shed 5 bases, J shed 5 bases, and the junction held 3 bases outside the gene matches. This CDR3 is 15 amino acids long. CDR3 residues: CASSRDRGQTGELFF. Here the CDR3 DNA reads TGTGCCAGCAGCCGGGACAGGGGGCAAACCGGGGAGCTGTTTTTT.

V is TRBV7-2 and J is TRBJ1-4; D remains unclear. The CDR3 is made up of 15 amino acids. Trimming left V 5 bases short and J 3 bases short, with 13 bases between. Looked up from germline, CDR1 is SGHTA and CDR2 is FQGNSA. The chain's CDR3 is CASSPRLSSNEKLFF. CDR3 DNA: TGTGCCAGCAGCCCCAGGCTATCCTCTAATGAAAAACTGTTTTTT.